Listed below are T cell receptor beta chains from one sample, sequenced in a study of sequential checkpoint blockade in melanoma. Profiled with immunoSEQ multiplex PCR; TCRdb holds only in-frame clones, not every one. This sample has 7,700 or so clones, with about 55% found just once. Here the sequenced sample was CD8+ T cells sorted from blood (inferred from file names), taken from a patient given nivolumab and ipilimumab in sequence. These receptors originate from a human donor with melanoma. The CDR3 runs from the conserved cysteine through the conserved F or W. The order of the fields is D gene, V gene, J gene, clone size, CDR3 protein, CDR3 DNA. A D gene is named only where the DNA matches it firmly. Part of the rows lack a size; the others show once, few, many or a class for expanded clones.

>.|TRBV7-9|TRBJ2-7|few
CASSLGWASDEQYF
TGTGCCAGCAGCTTAGGTTGGGCCTCTGACGAGCAGTACTTC
>TRBD1|TRBV18|TRBJ1-5|few
CASSPPDRDSNQPQHF
TGTGCCAGCTCACCCCCGGACAGGGATAGCAATCAGCCCCAGCATTTT
>.|TRBV4-3|TRBJ1-1|.
CASSQDSASPEAFF
TGCGCCAGCAGCCAAGATTCAGCTAGCCCTGAAGCTTTCTTT
>.|TRBV7-8|TRBJ1-1|once
CASTLGGNTEAFF
TGTGCCAGCACCTTGGGGGGGAACACTGAAGCTTTCTTT
>.|TRBV29-1|TRBJ2-7|medium-sized
CSVHQGSSYEQYF
TGCAGCGTTCACCAGGGAAGCTCCTACGAGCAGTACTTC
>TRBD2|TRBV27|TRBJ2-1|.
CASSPSPSSGSPSGQFF
TGTGCCAGCAGTCCGTCCCCTTCTAGCGGGAGCCCCTCAGGGCAGTTCTTC
>TRBD1|TRBV19|TRBJ1-2|.
CASRKTGGNLGYTF
TGTGCCAGTAGGAAGACAGGGGGAAACCTTGGCTACACCTTC
>TRBD1|TRBV7-6|TRBJ1-3|.
CASRPDRGPGNTIYF
TGTGCCAGCAGACCAGACAGGGGCCCTGGAAACACCATATATTTT
>TRBD1|TRBV7-9|TRBJ2-7|.
CASSLWGGTGSSYEQYF
TGTGCCAGCAGCTTATGGGGTGGGACAGGGAGCTCCTACGAGCAGTACTTC
>.|TRBV11-2|TRBJ2-7|.
CASSLVHYSHYEQYF
TGTGCCAGCAGCTTAGTTCACTACTCTCACTACGAGCAGTACTTC
>.|TRBV15|TRBJ2-7|.
CATSRDWGQEQYF
TGTGCCACCAGCAGAGATTGGGGACAAGAGCAGTACTTC
>.|TRBV27|TRBJ1-5|.
CASSLRQKNQPQHF
TGTGCCAGCAGTTTAAGACAAAAAAATCAGCCCCAGCATTTT
>TRBD2|TRBV19|TRBJ2-7|few
CASSELAGGFYEQYF
TGTGCCAGTAGTGAACTAGCGGGAGGATTCTACGAGCAGTACTTC
>TRBD1|TRBV9|TRBJ2-7|.
CASTPGGKPGSEQYF
TGTGCCAGCACCCCAGGGGGCAAGCCCGGGTCCGAGCAGTACTTC
>TRBD2|TRBV5-4|TRBJ2-7|.
CASSAGTSGTYEQYF
TGTGCCAGCAGCGCTGGGACTAGCGGCACCTACGAGCAGTACTTC
>TRBD1|TRBV27|TRBJ2-7|.
CASSSSGTGHSYEQYF
TGTGCCAGCAGTTCCTCAGGGACAGGCCATTCCTACGAGCAGTACTTC
>.|TRBV7-8|TRBJ2-7|.
CASSPGAGLTTYEQYF
TGTGCCAGCAGCCCCGGCGCGGGGCTAACCACCTACGAGCAGTACTTC
>TRBD2|TRBV27|TRBJ2-7|.
CASSFGAGGPGEQYF
TGTGCCAGCAGTTTTGGGGCGGGAGGGCCGGGCGAGCAGTACTTC
>TRBD2|TRBV2|TRBJ2-7|once
CASSERGAFYEQYF
TGTGCCAGCAGTGAGCGGGGGGCCTTCTACGAGCAGTACTTC
>.|TRBV10-3|TRBJ2-7|.
CAITVRQGYEQYF
TGTGCCATCACCGTTCGACAAGGCTACGAGCAGTACTTC
>.|TRBV30|TRBJ2-7|.
CAWSVFGGSYEQYF
TGTGCCTGGAGTGTATTTGGGGGGTCCTACGAGCAGTACTTC
>.|TRBV11-2|TRBJ2-5|.
CASGSMGSGETQYF
TGTGCCAGCGGATCTATGGGCAGCGGGGAGACCCAGTACTTC
>.|TRBV30|TRBJ1-2|.
CAWTSGNGYTF
TGTGCCTGGACGTCAGGGAATGGCTACACCTTC
>.|TRBV28|TRBJ2-1|.
CASSPSRRSYNEQFF
TGTGCCAGCAGCCCTAGTAGAAGGTCCTACAATGAGCAGTTCTTC
>TRBD2|TRBV19|TRBJ2-7|.
CASSTLAGGPSEQYF
TGTGCCAGTAGTACTCTAGCGGGAGGGCCTTCCGAGCAGTACTTC
>TRBD2|TRBV7-9|TRBJ2-1|.
CASSDPVVGGPDNEQFF
TGTGCCAGCAGCGACCCGGTAGTGGGAGGGCCAGATAATGAGCAGTTCTTC
>.|TRBV28|TRBJ2-7|once
CASRSGTSYEQYF
TGTGCCAGCAGATCCGGGACAAGCTACGAGCAGTACTTC
>.|TRBV7-9|TRBJ2-7|few
CASSLDAGSSYEQYF
TGTGCCAGCAGCTTAGACGCGGGAAGTTCATACGAGCAGTACTTC
>.|TRBV6-1|TRBJ2-7|once
CASRTLAGRSYEQYF
TGTGCCAGCAGAACCCTGGCGGGGCGCTCCTACGAGCAGTACTTC
>TRBD1|TRBV28|TRBJ1-2|.
CASSLRPGGGYGYTF
TGTGCCAGCAGTTTGAGACCAGGGGGCGGATATGGCTACACCTTC
>TRBD1|TRBV5-4|TRBJ2-1|.
CASSLDRGQTEQFF
TGTGCCAGCAGCTTGGACAGGGGGCAAACTGAGCAGTTCTTC
>TRBD2|TRBV5-1|TRBJ2-7|.
CASSLDLAGGEQYF
TGCGCCAGCAGCTTGGATTTAGCGGGAGGCGAGCAGTACTTC
>TRBD1|TRBV27|TRBJ2-2|.
CASSPRQGRDTGELFF
TGTGCCAGCAGCCCCAGACAGGGAAGGGACACCGGGGAGCTGTTTTTT
>.|TRBV4-1|TRBJ2-7|.
CASSQDKLLDSYEQYF
TGCGCCAGCAGCCAAGATAAGCTCTTAGACTCCTACGAGCAGTACTTC
>.|TRBV9|TRBJ2-1|few
CASSVDGPTYNEQFF
TGTGCCAGCAGCGTAGACGGTCCCACCTACAATGAGCAGTTCTTC
>TRBD2|TRBV5-4|TRBJ2-7|few
CASSNPGLAPYEQYF
TGTGCCAGCAGCAACCCGGGACTAGCGCCCTACGAGCAGTACTTC
>.|TRBV6-5|TRBJ2-1|once
CASSTTESSYNEQFF
TGTGCCAGCAGTACGACGGAGAGCTCCTACAATGAGCAGTTCTTC
>TRBD1|TRBV7-2|TRBJ2-7|few
CASSLGTGPYEQYF
TGTGCCAGCAGCTTGGGGACAGGGCCCTACGAGCAGTACTTC
>.|TRBV4-3|TRBJ2-1|medium-sized
CASSHGHYNEQFF
TGCGCCAGCAGCCACGGACACTACAATGAGCAGTTCTTC
>.|TRBV27|TRBJ1-1|.
CASSLSGAGAEAFF
TGTGCCAGCAGTTTAAGTGGGGCGGGGGCTGAAGCTTTCTTT
>.|TRBV4-1|TRBJ1-3|.
CASSQDTGHWAGNTIYF
TGCGCCAGCAGCCAAGATACAGGACACTGGGCTGGAAACACCATATATTTT
>TRBD1|TRBV4-2|TRBJ2-7|.
CASSQEGQGAYEQYF
TGTGCCAGCAGCCAAGAGGGACAGGGAGCCTACGAGCAGTACTTC
>.|TRBV28|TRBJ2-7|.
CASSFSRTGDYEQYF
TGTGCCAGCAGTTTTTCTCGCACAGGTGACTACGAGCAGTACTTC
>.|TRBV27|TRBJ2-7|.
CASGLAFYEQYF
TGTGCCAGCGGGCTCGCCTTCTACGAGCAGTACTTC
>TRBD1|TRBV29-1|TRBJ1-2|.
CSVVRQDRNYGYTF
TGCAGCGTTGTTCGACAGGACAGGAACTATGGCTACACCTTC
>.|TRBV4-1|TRBJ2-7|.
CASSQGSGEAGYEQYF
TGCGCCAGCAGCCAAGGGAGTGGGGAGGCAGGATACGAGCAGTACTTC
>.|TRBV21-1|TRBJ2-7|.
CASSFPSGDSYEQYF
TGTGCCAGCAGCTTCCCTTCGGGGGACAGCTACGAGCAGTACTTC
>.|TRBV11-2|TRBJ2-7|.
CASSSELDVRGEQYF
TGTGCCAGCAGCTCCGAGTTAGACGTTCGGGGGGAGCAGTACTTC
>TRBD1|TRBV19|TRBJ1-5|.
CASSIQGAPQPQHF
TGTGCCAGTAGTATCCAGGGGGCGCCTCAGCCCCAGCATTTT
>TRBD1|TRBV19|TRBJ2-7|few
CASAAGTGVYEQYF
TGTGCCAGTGCCGCCGGGACAGGGGTCTACGAGCAGTACTTC
>TRBD1|TRBV28|TRBJ2-7|.
CASKYRDRVDEQYF
TGTGCCAGCAAATACCGGGACAGGGTGGACGAGCAGTACTTC
>TRBD2|TRBV5-6|TRBJ2-7|few
CASSFKRLAGGPVYEQYF
TGTGCCAGCAGCTTTAAGAGACTAGCGGGAGGGCCCGTCTACGAGCAGTACTTC
>TRBD1|TRBV15|TRBJ2-7|medium-sized
CATSRATGYEQYF
TGTGCCACCAGCAGGGCGACAGGGTACGAGCAGTACTTC
>TRBD1|TRBV27|TRBJ2-7|.
CASSLSATGGVEQYF
TGTGCCAGCAGTTTATCAGCGACAGGGGGCGTCGAGCAGTACTTC
>TRBD1|TRBV30|TRBJ1-5|few
CAWSPGTGVQPQHF
TGTGCCTGGAGCCCCGGGACAGGGGTTCAGCCCCAGCATTTT